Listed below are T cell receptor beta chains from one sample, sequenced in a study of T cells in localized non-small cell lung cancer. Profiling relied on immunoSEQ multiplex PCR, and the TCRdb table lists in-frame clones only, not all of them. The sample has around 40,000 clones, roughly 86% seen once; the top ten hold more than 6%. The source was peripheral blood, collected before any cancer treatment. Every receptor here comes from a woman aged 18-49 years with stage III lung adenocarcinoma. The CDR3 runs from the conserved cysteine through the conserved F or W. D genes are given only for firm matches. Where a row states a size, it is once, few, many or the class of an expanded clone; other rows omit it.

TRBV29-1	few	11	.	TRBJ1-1	CSVYLATEAFF	TGCAGCGTCTACCTCGCAACTGAAGCTTTCTTT
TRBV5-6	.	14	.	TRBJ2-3	CASSFTGFGDTQYF	TGTGCCAGCAGCTTCACGGGGTTTGGAGATACGCAGTATTTT
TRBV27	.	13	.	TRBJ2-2	CASSWRTTGELFF	TGTGCCAGCAGTTGGAGGACGACCGGGGAGCTGTTTTTT
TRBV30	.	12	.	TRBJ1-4	CAWSTGRSKLFF	TGTGCCTGGTCTACAGGGAGGTCGAAACTGTTTTTT
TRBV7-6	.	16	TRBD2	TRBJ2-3	CASSLIGGGAEDTQYF	TGTGCCAGCAGCTTAATTGGCGGGGGGGCCGAAGATACGCAGTATTTT
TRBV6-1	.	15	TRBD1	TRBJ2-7	CASSESGTGGYEQYF	TGTGCCAGCAGTGAATCCGGGACAGGGGGCTACGAGCAGTACTTC
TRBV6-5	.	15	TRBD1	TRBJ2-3	CASSPGQGATHTQYF	TGTGCCAGCAGTCCGGGACAGGGGGCGACCCATACGCAGTATTTT
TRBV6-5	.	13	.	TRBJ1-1	CASSYSAATEAFF	TGTGCCAGCAGTTACTCGGCAGCCACTGAAGCTTTCTTT
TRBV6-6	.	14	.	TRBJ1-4	CASSYQGPNEKLFF	TGTGCCAGCAGTTACCAGGGGCCCAATGAAAAACTGTTTTTT
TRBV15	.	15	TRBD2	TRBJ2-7	CATSREAGGEYEQYF	TGTGCCACCAGCAGAGAGGCGGGGGGGGAGTACGAGCAGTACTTC
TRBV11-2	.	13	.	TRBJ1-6	CASSGGSAPPLHF	TGTGCCAGCAGCGGAGGGTCCGCCCCACCCCTCCACTTT
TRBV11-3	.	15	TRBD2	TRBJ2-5	CASSLDSTGGMAQYF	TGTGCCAGCAGCTTAGATTCCACGGGGGGGATGGCCCAGTACTTC
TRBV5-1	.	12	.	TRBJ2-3	CASAQSGDTQYF	TGCGCCAGCGCACAGAGTGGAGATACGCAGTATTTT
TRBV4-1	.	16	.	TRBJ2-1	CASSQPARSSYNEQFF	TGCGCCAGCAGCCAACCTGCTAGGTCGTCCTACAATGAGCAGTTCTTC